This TCR beta chain was profiled in a study of beta chain features in type 1 diabetes. Study-level results: At VDJ recombination sites, type 1 diabetes patients had fewer insertions and more deleted nucleotides. Patients and controls would share equally any PCR tilt toward shorter templates.

This clone has just a few counts. What it recognizes is unknown. From germline, CDR1 is SGHRS and CDR2 YFSETQ. The CDR3 runs 15 residues. V lost 4 bases, J lost 5 bases, and 8 bases stayed unmatched. Every isolated RNA sample was fully reverse transcribed, so sequencing captured expressed TCRB transcripts. This table comes from immunoSEQ multiplex PCR, and its TCRdb copy is limited to in-frame clones, with some not included. The data show fewer than 200,000 clones, over 7.5% seen once. Every donor provided one heparinised blood draw, which averaged roughly 120 mL. Researchers reported sorting CD4+ naive, central memory, regulatory and stem cell-like memory cells via CD45RO/CCR7/CD25/CD127/CD95/CD27.

The sequenced sample was central memory CD4+ T cells from blood. The clonotype was recovered from a man younger than 30 in good health. The chain recombines TRBV5-1 with TRBJ2-3; the match to TRBD2 covers 9 bases. DNA for the CDR3: TGCGCCAGCAGCGCCCGAGCGGGGGGCGGAGATACGCAGTATTTT. Translation: CASSARAGGGDTQYF.